Following are 14 T cell receptor beta chains from one sample sequenced in a study of T cell repertoires in cytomegalovirus infection. The antigens of these receptors remain unknown. A single record per CDR3 protein comes from TCRdb applying MiXCR to the reads. The table records around 110,000 distinct CDR3 sequences, about 9.5% of them present only once. The sequenced material came from PBMCs, sequenced either directly or after in vitro stimulation (not recorded which). Receptors were obtained from a human donor in good health (CMV status not recorded). Some clones in this sample may be carry-over from other donors' samples.

This clonotype was picked up a small number of times. J is TRBJ2-7 and V is TRBV29-1, with TRBD2 identical over 7 bases. Germline CDR1 and CDR2: SQVTM and ANQGSEA. The CDR3 loop spans 14 amino acids. The V segment lost 4 bases and the J segment 2 bases; nucleotides outside the gene matches: 8. The CDR3 region has the DNA TGCAGCGTTGTCAGAGCGGGACTACCCTACGAGCAGTACTTC. It translates to CSVVRAGLPYEQYF.

This clonotype occurred many times. The gene calls are TRBV4-1 and TRBJ1-5; D call uncertain. Germline CDR1 reads MGHRA; CDR2 reads YSYEKL. There are 15 residues in the CDR3. V was trimmed by 2 bases and J by 2 bases, leaving 10 bases between them. The CDR3 here is CASSQRVGGNQPQHF. CDR3 coding DNA: TGCGCCAGCAGCCAAAGGGTCGGCGGCAATCAGCCCCAGCATTTT.

Many counts were recorded for this clonotype. The DNA of the CDR3 is TGTGCCAGCAGCTCCACCGGGAGCGGGATTTACGAGCAGTACGTC. This sequence encodes CASSSTGSGIYEQYV. This chain uses TRBV7-9 with TRBJ2-7, with TRBD2 matching over 7 bases. The CDR3 is 15 residues long. Per the germline V gene, CDR1 is SEHNR and CDR2 is FQNEAQ (reference sequence). V trimming: 4 bases; J trimming: 4 bases; junction bases outside the gene matches: 10.

This clonotype was counted many times. The genes are TRBV7-2 and TRBJ2-7; 9 bases are shared with TRBD2. This CDR3 spans 13 amino acids. V trimming: 1 base; J trimming: 5 bases; junction bases outside the gene matches: 0. Germline V CDR1 and CDR2: SGHTA, FQGNSA. For the CDR3, the DNA is TGTGCCAGCAGCTTAGGCGGGAGGGACGAGCAGTACTTC. It encodes CASSLGGRDEQYF. Drawing the rest from reference TRBV7-2 and TRBJ2-7, the complete variable domain is GAGVSQSPSNKVTEKGKDVELRCDPISGHTALYWYRQSLGQGLEFLIYFQGNSAPDKSGLPSDRFSAERTGGSVSTLTIQRTQQEDSAVYLCASSLGGRDEQYFGPGTRLTVT.

This clonotype was seen a handful of times. The rearrangement uses TRBV11-3 and TRBJ1-4; possibly TRBD1 for D (5 bases). This CDR3 region has 14 residues. Trimming took 3 bases from V and 7 from J, leaving 12 bases between them. CDR1 is SGHNT and CDR2 is YENEEA in the germline V gene. This CDR3 is CASSFRGRGEKLFF. The CDR3 region has the DNA TGTGCCAGCAGCTTCCGGGGCCGGGGTGAAAAACTGTTTTTT.

The chain couples TRBV12-3 or TRBV12-4 to TRBJ1-1; D gene unclear. With 1 base removed from V and 1 base from J, the gap between germline ends came to 13 bases. CDR3 length: 16 residues. The CDR3 coding sequence is TGTGCCAGCAGTTTAGGGGCAGGACCTACGAACACTGAAGCTTTCTTT. Translation gives CASSLGAGPTNTEAFF.

This clonotype turned up a few times. The chain uses TRBV19 and TRBJ2-2; a weak D match, TRBD1 (5 bases). The V gene lost 4 bases and the J gene lost 4 bases, with 10 bases spanning the gap. The CDR3 sequence is 14 residues long. Germline V gene sequence: CDR1 LNHDA, CDR2 SQIVND (reference sequence). CDR3 DNA: TGTGCCAGTAGTAAGCAGGGCCGCACCGGGGAGCTGTTTTTT. This encodes CASSKQGRTGELFF.

This clonotype was observed a few times. Here the CDR3 DNA reads TGTGCCAGTAGCCATGAACGGGACCACTACAATGAGCAGTTCTTC. It codes for CASSHERDHYNEQFF. The genes are TRBV19 and TRBJ2-1; D may correspond to TRBD1 or TRBD2 (5 bases each). The V end lost 6 bases, the J end lost 3 bases, and 15 bases lay between the germline ends. The germline V gene encodes CDR1 LNHDA and CDR2 SQIVND (reference sequence). The CDR3 loop spans 15 amino acids.

This rearrangement joins TRBV4-1 to TRBJ2-3, with TRBD2 matching over 15 bases. The junction had 8 bases not matched to a gene; V was cut back by 4 bases and J by 3 bases. Per the germline V gene, CDR1 is MGHRA and CDR2 is YSYEKL. This CDR3 comprises 18 residues. This CDR3 reads CASSRGLAGGMVTDTQYF. CDR3 in DNA: TGCGCCAGCAGCCGAGGACTAGCGGGAGGGATGGTTACAGATACGCAGTATTTT.

This clonotype appeared a few times. V usage is TRBV28 and J usage is TRBJ2-1; D unresolved. V was clipped by 8 bases and J by 8 bases, with 13 bases between them. The CDR3 length is 12 residues. Germline values: CDR1 MDHEN, CDR2 SYDVKM. The CDR3 region has the DNA TGTGCCAGCTCAGAGACAAGGGATGAGCAGTTCTTC. This gives the protein CASSETRDEQFF. The variable domain in full, completed from reference TRBV28 and TRBJ2-1, reads DVKVTQSSRYLVKRTGEKVFLECVQDMDHENMFWYRQDPGLGLRLIYFSYDVKMKEKGDIPEGYSVSREKKERFSLILESASTNQTSMYLCASSETRDEQFFGPGTRLTVL.

This clonotype was seen more than once but under ten times. The rearrangement uses TRBV4-3 and TRBJ1-2; 9 positions match TRBD1. With 3 bases clipped from V and 9 bases from J, the junction kept 8 bases outside the gene matches. Germline CDR1 and CDR2: LGHNA and YSLEER. The CDR3 loop spans 14 amino acids. This CDR3 is CASSHTGGAYRYTF. Written as DNA, the CDR3 is TGCGCCAGCAGCCACACAGGGGGCGCATATCGCTACACCTTC.

The chain combines TRBV6-5 with TRBJ1-5; 7 nucleotides agree with TRBD1. The V and J ends lost 7 bases and 5 bases, in that order; junction bases with no gene match: 5. Germline CDR1 and CDR2: MNHEY and SVGAGI. The CDR3 totals 13 residues. DNA of the CDR3: TGTGCCAGCACCGACAGGGCCGATCAGCCCCAGCATTTT. Translation: CASTDRADQPQHF.

There are many counts of this clonotype. CDR3 protein: CASSLDRGRTEAFF. The CDR3 nucleotides read TGTGCCAGCAGCTTAGACAGGGGGCGGACTGAAGCTTTCTTT. The chain recombines TRBV7-2 with TRBJ1-1; 9 bases line up with TRBD1. The CDR3 is 14 amino acids. Trimming at V came to 1 base and at J to 5 bases, leaving 2 bases not matched to a gene. Germline V lookup: CDR1 SGHTA, CDR2 FQGNSA.

V gene TRBV3-1 combines with J gene TRBJ2-7, with 11 bases identical to TRBD2. V gave up 10 bases and J gave up 7 bases; unmatched junction bases: 12. From germline, CDR1 is LGHDT and CDR2 YNNKEL (reference sequence). This CDR3 comprises 14 residues. In DNA form, the CDR3 reads TGTGCCACCCGACATACTAGCGGGAGAGAAGAGCAGTACTTC. Translation gives CATRHTSGREEQYF.